Presented here are 31 T cell receptor beta chains from one specimen sequenced in a study of technical replicates of blood from several donors. Sequenced by immunoSEQ multiplex PCR; TCRdb stores in-frame clones only, minus some. The sample holds 60,000 to 70,000 clones, nearly 98% seen once. The sequenced sample consisted of T cells isolated from PBMCs. These receptors originate from a human donor in good health.

J is TRBJ1-5 and V is TRBV6-6; 11 positions match TRBD1. The CDR3 is made up of 15 amino acids. From germline, CDR1 is MNHNY and CDR2 SVGAGI (reference sequence). V shed 6 bases, J shed 4 bases, and the junction held 5 bases outside the gene matches. As DNA, the CDR3 is TGTGCCAGCAGCCCAGGGACAGGGGGAAATCAGCCCCAGCATTTT. Translated: CASSPGTGGNQPQHF.

The rearrangement uses TRBV5-4 and TRBJ1-1; possibly TRBD1 for D (5 bases). The V end lost 2 bases, the J end lost 6 bases, and 11 bases lay between the germline ends. Looked up from germline, CDR1 is SGHNT and CDR2 is YYREEE (reference sequence). The CDR3 is 13 amino acids. The CDR3 protein is CASSFTGSPEAFF. CDR3 bases: TGTGCCAGCAGCTTTACAGGTTCCCCTGAAGCTTTCTTT.

Only one count was recorded for this clone. The chain employs TRBV5-1 and TRBJ2-2, with TRBD1 matching 7 bases. Germline V CDR1 and CDR2: SGHRS, YFSETQ. After removal of 5 bases from V and 5 bases from J, the junction contained 9 bases not matched to a gene. The CDR3 is 15 residues long. CDR3 loop: CASRWSGGSTGELFF. For the CDR3, the DNA is TGCGCCAGCAGGTGGTCAGGGGGAAGTACCGGGGAGCTGTTTTTT.

This chain joins TRBV5-1 and TRBJ1-1, with TRBD1 matching 9 bases. The length of the CDR3 is 15 residues. The germline V gene encodes CDR1 SGHRS and CDR2 YFSETQ. J lost 1 base, V lost 5 bases, and 6 bases had no gene match. CDR3 region: CASRYWTGENTEAFF. The CDR3 DNA is TGCGCCAGCAGGTATTGGACAGGGGAGAACACTGAAGCTTTCTTT. The variable domain in full, with the rest retrieved from reference TRBV5-1 and TRBJ1-1, is KAGVTQTPRYLIKTRGQQVTLSCSPISGHRSVSWYQQTPGQGLQFLFEYFSETQRNKGNFPGRFSGRQFSNSRSEMNVSTLELGDSALYLCASRYWTGENTEAFFGQGTRLTVV.

This clone appeared once. This sequence joins TRBV2 and TRBJ1-2; the D gene is possibly TRBD1 (5 bases). CDR1 and CDR2 (germline): SNHLY, FYNNEI. The CDR3 covers 14 residues. Trimming removed 3 bases at V and 8 bases at J, with 16 bases between. CDR3 sequence: CASSEVLGGGGYTF. CDR3 sequence (DNA): TGTGCCAGCAGTGAGGTTCTGGGGGGAGGCGGCTACACCTTC.

CDR3: CASSYRDTVTSPLHF. CDR3 nucleotides: TGTGCCAGCAGTTACAGGGACACTGTCACTTCACCCCTCCACTTT. The rearrangement joins TRBV6-5 to TRBJ1-6, with a weak D call TRBD1 (6 bases). The CDR3 spans 15 residues. Trimming removed 2 bases from V and 9 bases from J, with 14 bases in between. In germline, CDR1 is MNHEY, CDR2 SVGAGI.

This chain connects TRBV4-2 to TRBJ1-3; weak D call: TRBD1 (6 bases). The CDR3 covers 14 residues. CDR1 is LGHNA, CDR2 YNFKEQ, per germline. The V end lost 4 bases, the J end lost 5 bases, and 12 bases lay between the germline ends. The CDR3 sequence: CASSPHGQRNTIYF. CDR3 nucleotides: TGTGCCAGCAGCCCCCACGGACAGAGAAACACCATATATTTT.

The chain employs TRBV7-9 and TRBJ2-7, with 8 bases matching TRBD1. The junction had 7 bases not matched to a gene; V was cut back by 5 bases and J by 1 base. Germline CDR1 reads SEHNR; CDR2 reads FQNEAQ (reference sequence). This CDR3 is 15 amino acids long. The CDR3 nucleotides read TGTGCCAGCAGCCCCGGACAGGGTGCTTCCTACGAGCAGTACTTC. It specifies CASSPGQGASYEQYF.

The rearrangement links TRBV5-1 to TRBJ2-1; D perhaps matches TRBD2 (5 bases). Germline-derived CDR1 and CDR2 are SGHRS and YFSETQ. The CDR3 has 15 amino acids. Trimming cost V 1 base and J 5 bases, with 13 bases left between them. DNA of the CDR3: TGCGCCAGCAGCTTGCGCACCCCGAGGGACAATGAGCAGTTCTTC. Encoded protein: CASSLRTPRDNEQFF.

The chain uses TRBV30 and TRBJ2-7; TRBD2 might be the D (6 bases). Germline V gene sequence: CDR1 GTSNPN, CDR2 SVGIG (reference sequence). V lost 8 bases and J lost 0, with 11 bases in between. The CDR3 length is 12 residues. CDR3 protein: CAGRDFSYEQYF. The CDR3 DNA sequence: TGTGCCGGCCGGGACTTCTCCTACGAGCAGTACTTC. The complete variable domain, with remaining parts taken from reference TRBV30 and TRBJ2-7, reads SQTIHQWPATLVQPVGSPLSLECTVEGTSNPNLYWYRQAAGRGLQLLFYSVGIGQISSEVPQNLSASRPQDRQFILSSKKLLLSDSGFYLCAGRDFSYEQYFGPGTRLTVT.

V usage is TRBV25-1 and J usage is TRBJ2-2, with 9 bases aligning to TRBD1. This CDR3 comprises 16 residues. CDR1 and CDR2 from the germline V gene are MGHDK and SYGVNS. Trimming cost V 3 bases and J 1 base; bases outside gene matches: 3. The chain's CDR3 is CASSDHRGLNTGELFF. The DNA of the CDR3 is TGTGCCAGCAGTGATCACAGGGGGCTGAACACCGGGGAGCTGTTTTTT. Full variable domain (outside the CDR3, taken from reference TRBV25-1 and TRBJ2-2): EADIYQTPRYLVIGTGKKITLECSQTMGHDKMYWYQQDPGMELHLIHYSYGVNSTEKGDLSSESTVSRIRTEHFPLTLESARPSHTSQYLCASSDHRGLNTGELFFGEGSRLTVL.

The CDR3 here is CASRPWTGQGEKLFF. In DNA, the CDR3 is TGTGCCAGCAGACCTTGGACAGGCCAAGGTGAAAAACTGTTTTTT. This sequence joins TRBV6-1 and TRBJ1-4; 7 bases map to TRBD1. After removal of 6 bases from V and 7 bases from J, the junction contained 11 bases not matched to a gene. The CDR3 has 15 residues. Looked up from germline, CDR1 is MNHNS and CDR2 is SASEGT.

This sequence joins TRBV28 and TRBJ1-3; perhaps TRBD1 as D (6 bases). Deletions cut 5 bases from V and 3 bases from J, with 17 bases between. Germline loops: CDR1 MDHEN, CDR2 SYDVKM. This CDR3 spans 16 amino acids. This CDR3 is CASSRGGRVGGNTIYF. The CDR3 DNA sequence: TGTGCCAGCAGTCGAGGGGGTCGGGTCGGTGGAAACACCATATATTTT.

This sequence joins TRBV10-3 and TRBJ2-2, with a possible D match to TRBD1 (5 bases). There are 13 residues in the CDR3. Looked up from germline, CDR1 is ENHRY and CDR2 is SYGVKD. Trimming took off 7 bases at V and 4 bases at J, with 10 bases between the two ends. Written as DNA, the CDR3 is TGTGCCATCAACTCACAGGTCACCGGGGAGCTGTTTTTT. Protein sequence: CAINSQVTGELFF.

The chain recombines TRBV2 with TRBJ2-5; perhaps TRBD2 as D (5 bases). Trimming removed 7 bases at V and 1 base at J, with 16 bases between. The CDR3 sequence is 15 residues long. Germline values: CDR1 SNHLY, CDR2 FYNNEI. The DNA for the CDR3 is TGTGCCAGCATCAGACCCGACGGAGGCCAAGAGACCCAGTACTTC. Encoded protein: CASIRPDGGQETQYF.

The CDR3 DNA is TGCGCCAGCAGCGTTGAATCGGATGAGCAGTTCTTC. Encoded protein: CASSVESDEQFF. V is TRBV5-1 and J is TRBJ2-1; D remains unclear. The CDR3 runs 12 residues. Trimming removed 4 bases at V and 8 bases at J, with 10 bases between. Germline values: CDR1 SGHRS, CDR2 YFSETQ. The full variable domain, with the rest looked up from reference TRBV5-1 and TRBJ2-1, is KAGVTQTPRYLIKTRGQQVTLSCSPISGHRSVSWYQQTPGQGLQFLFEYFSETQRNKGNFPGRFSGRQFSNSRSEMNVSTLELGDSALYLCASSVESDEQFFGPGTRLTVL.

The rearrangement uses TRBV6-5 and TRBJ2-1; D is possibly TRBD1 (6 bases). V lost 5 bases and J lost 10, with 9 bases in between. CDR1 and CDR2 from the germline V gene are MNHEY and SVGAGI. This CDR3 is built from 11 residues. CDR3 loop: CASSQDSEQFF. The DNA for the CDR3 is TGTGCCAGCAGTCAGGACAGCGAGCAGTTCTTC.

The gene calls are TRBV27 and TRBJ1-1; D is ambiguous. The CDR3 runs to 15 residues. Germline V lookup: CDR1 MNHEY, CDR2 SMNVEV (reference sequence). Between the trimmed V and J ends, which lost 5 bases and 3 bases, there was a span of 16 bases. The CDR3 sequence is CASSIGLSGDTEAFF. CDR3 DNA sequence: TGTGCCAGCAGTATCGGACTCTCTGGGGACACTGAAGCTTTCTTT.

CDR3 amino acids: CASSILSGANVLTF. DNA for the CDR3: TGTGCCAGTAGTATTCTATCTGGGGCCAACGTCCTGACTTTC. This chain links TRBV19 with TRBJ2-6, with D uncertain. CDR1 and CDR2 (germline): LNHDA, SQIVND (reference sequence). This CDR3 is built from 14 residues. The V and J ends lost 3 bases and 1 base respectively, with 4 bases between them.

This chain uses TRBV5-4 with TRBJ2-7; D remains ambiguous. The CDR3 has 16 residues. Germline-derived CDR1 and CDR2 are SGHNT and YYREEE (reference sequence). The germline V and J ends were trimmed by 0 bases and 3 bases, with 16 bases remaining between them. CDR3 amino acids: CASSLALGSSLYEQYF. The CDR3, as DNA: TGTGCCAGCAGCTTGGCCCTGGGTTCTAGTCTCTACGAGCAGTACTTC.

V usage is TRBV15 and J usage is TRBJ1-1, with TRBD1 identical over 7 bases. Trimming took 6 bases from V and 3 from J; bases not matched to a gene: 13. Germline V gene data show CDR1 as LNHNV and CDR2 as YYDKDF (reference sequence). CDR3 length equals 16 residues. In DNA, the CDR3 is TGTGCCACCAGTACCGAATTCACAGGGGAGGACACTGAAGCTTTCTTT. As protein: CATSTEFTGEDTEAFF.

The chain has TRBV2 and TRBJ2-2, with 7 nucleotides matching TRBD2. V gave up 4 bases and J gave up 5 bases; unmatched junction bases: 4. The CDR3 is 14 amino acids. Germline-derived CDR1 and CDR2 are SNHLY and FYNNEI. CDR3 DNA: TGTGCCAGCAGTGGCGGGAGTTATACCGGGGAGCTGTTTTTT. It translates to CASSGGSYTGELFF.

The chain recombines TRBV13 with TRBJ1-2; no firm D call. Germline V gene sequence: CDR1 PRHDT, CDR2 FYEKMQ (reference sequence). The CDR3 length is 12 residues. Trimming removed 5 bases from V and 3 bases from J, with 7 bases in between. In nucleotides, the CDR3 is TGTGCCAGCAGCCTTCAGTACTATGGCTACACCTTC. Protein sequence: CASSLQYYGYTF. Together with reference TRBV13 and TRBJ1-2, the CDR3 gives the full variable domain: AAGVIQSPRHLIKEKRETATLKCYPIPRHDTVYWYQQGPGQDPQFLISFYEKMQSDKGSIPDRFSAQQFSDYHSELNMSSLELGDSALYFCASSLQYYGYTFGSGTRLTVV.

J is TRBJ2-1 and V is TRBV5-6, with 9 nucleotides matching TRBD2. Germline CDR1 is SGHDT and CDR2 is YYEEEE. CDR3 length: 12 amino acids. V lost 2 bases and J lost 9; bases outside the gene matches: 0. The CDR3 nucleotides read TGTGCCAGCAGCTTAGCGGGAGGTGAGCAGTTCTTC. Amino acid sequence: CASSLAGGEQFF.

This clone appeared once. The chain carries TRBV4-1 and TRBJ2-7, with a tentative D call TRBD1 (6 bases). Germline lookup yields CDR1 MGHRA and CDR2 YSYEKL. The CDR3 runs to 14 residues. V gave up 1 base and J gave up 3 bases, with 10 bases separating them. In DNA form, the CDR3 reads TGCGCCAGCAGCCAAGGGACAGCTATCTACGAGCAGTACTTC. Protein product: CASSQGTAIYEQYF.

The J gene is TRBJ1-1, the V gene TRBV11-3; 7 bases map to TRBD1. J was trimmed by 3 bases and V by 7 bases; bases with no gene match: 5. The CDR3 is made up of 13 amino acids. Germline CDR1 reads SGHNT; CDR2 reads YENEEA. The CDR3 is CASTLDRDTEAFF. Written as DNA, the CDR3 is TGTGCCAGCACCCTTGACAGGGACACTGAAGCTTTCTTT.

This clone was seen a single time. The V gene is TRBV21-1, the J gene TRBJ1-2; TRBD1, the table's D call, was not compared with the DNA. TRBV21-1 represents a pseudogene. The CDR3 length is 16 residues. CDR3 in amino acids: CASSKEKTGLNYGYTF. The CDR3 bases are TGTGCCAGCAGCAAAGAGAAGACAGGGCTTAACTATGGCTACACCTTC.

The chain employs TRBV29-1 and TRBJ1-5; D gene ambiguous. With 3 bases removed from V and 7 bases from J, the gap between germline ends came to 16 bases. The V gene's germline CDR1 is SQVTM and CDR2 ANQGSEA. This CDR3 is 14 amino acids long. CDR3 nucleotides: TGCAGCGTTGAGGCAGGAGGAGGTGGACAGCCCCAGCATTTT. This codes for CSVEAGGGGQPQHF.

The CDR3 sequence is CASSAGTAKYTDTQYF. The DNA for the CDR3 is TGTGCCAGCAGTGCAGGGACAGCCAAATACACAGATACGCAGTATTTT. This sequence joins TRBV28 and TRBJ2-3; the match to TRBD1 covers 7 bases. Germline V gene data show CDR1 as MDHEN and CDR2 as SYDVKM. The CDR3 contains 16 residues. The trim removed 5 bases at V and 2 bases at J, leaving 10 bases unmatched.

V is TRBV28 and J is TRBJ1-2, with D perhaps TRBD1 (5 bases). The V end was cut by 8 bases, the J end by 2 bases, with 15 bases between. Germline CDR1 reads MDHEN; CDR2 reads SYDVKM. This CDR3 contains 14 residues. CDR3 amino acids: CASALRVLNYGYTF. The CDR3 DNA is TGTGCCAGCGCCCTCAGGGTATTAAACTATGGCTACACCTTC.

V is TRBV7-9 and J is TRBJ2-3; TRBD1 matches 7 bases. Germline CDR1 reads SEHNR; CDR2 reads FQNEAQ (reference sequence). CDR3 size: 18 residues. V shed 1 base and J 0 bases; nucleotides not matched to a gene: 10. This chain's CDR3 is CASSLVLWDRISTDTQYF. CDR3 nucleotides: TGTGCCAGCAGCTTAGTGTTATGGGACAGAATTAGCACAGATACGCAGTATTTT.